These 26 T cell receptor beta chains were sequenced from one sample in a study of T cells in Graves' hyperthyroidism and ophthalmopathy. From RNA transcripts, TCR beta CDR3 regions were amplified. The primer set for the first-round RT-PCR of the TCR CDR3 was HTBI. TCRdb re-analysed the multiplex PCR reads in MiXCR, keeping a single row per CDR3 protein. Seen here are around 600,000 distinct CDR3 sequences, approximately 42% observed once, and the top ten hold 7% to 7.5%. The sequenced material came from peripheral blood or thyroid tissue (not recorded which). All receptors come from an adult man with Graves' disease, either hyperthyroidism or ophthalmopathy (not recorded which).

This clonotype was observed at least ten times. The chain uses TRBV10-2 and TRBJ2-5, with TRBD2 matching 11 bases. Germline V gives CDR1 WSHSY, CDR2 SAAADI. CDR3 length: 15 residues. Germline trimming cut 4 bases from V and 4 bases from J; bases unmatched to any gene: 5. CDR3 protein: CASSGTSGGGETQYF. The CDR3 DNA sequence: TGCGCCAGCAGTGGAACTAGCGGGGGAGGAGAGACCCAGTACTTC.

This clonotype was observed at least ten times. Here the CDR3 reads CASSPGTHANYGYTF. The DNA of the CDR3 is TGTGCCAGCAGCCCCGGGACACACGCTAACTATGGCTACACCTTC. The chain couples TRBV2 to TRBJ1-2; perhaps TRBD1 as D (6 bases). V lost 6 bases and J lost 0, with 14 bases in between. Germline V gene data show CDR1 as SNHLY and CDR2 as FYNNEI. The CDR3 length is 15 residues.

Of note for this clonotype: The junction departs from germline at one end; a sequencing error may be responsible. The chain links TRBV7-2 to TRBJ2-7; no reliable D call. The CDR3 loop spans 11 amino acids. Looked up from germline, CDR1 is SGHTA and CDR2 is FQGNSA. The CDR3 sequence: CASSQFDEQYF. DNA for the CDR3: TGCGCCAGCAGCCAATTTGACGAGCAGTACTTC.

Ten or more counts support this clonotype. The CDR3 loop is CASIQTGTTNTIYF. In nucleotides, the CDR3 is TGTGCCAGCATCCAGACAGGGACGACAAACACCATATATTTT. This chain links TRBV7-9 with TRBJ1-3, with TRBD1 identical over 7 bases. The CDR3 spans 14 residues. Trimming removed 7 bases from V and 6 bases from J; junction bases left unmatched: 9. In germline, CDR1 is SEHNR, CDR2 FQNEAQ (reference sequence). The full variable domain, with the rest looked up from reference TRBV7-9 and TRBJ1-3, is DTGVSQNPRHKITKRGQNVTFRCDPISEHNRLYWYRQTLGQGPEFLTYFQNEAQLEKSRLLSDRFSAERPKGSFSTLEIQRTEQGDSAMYLCASIQTGTTNTIYFGEGSWLTVV.

This chain connects TRBV12-3 or TRBV12-4 to TRBJ1-5, with 7 bases that match TRBD1. V trimming: 5 bases; J trimming: 12 bases; junction bases outside the gene matches: 13. The CDR3 consists of 14 residues. This CDR3 reads CASSPLQGWDDQHF. The CDR3 DNA sequence: TGTGCCAGCAGTCCCTTACAGGGGTGGGACGACCAGCATTTT.

This rearrangement joins TRBV2 to TRBJ1-1, with TRBD1 as a possible D gene (5 bases). V shed 5 bases and J shed 1 base, with 14 bases lying between them. The germline gives CDR1 SNHLY, CDR2 FYNNEI. The CDR3 extends over 15 amino acids. CDR3 sequence: CASSYGARANTEAFF. The CDR3 DNA sequence: TGTGCCAGCAGTTACGGCGCCAGGGCGAACACTGAAGCTTTCTTT.

This chain connects TRBV2 to TRBJ2-1; D not certain. Per the germline V gene, CDR1 is SNHLY and CDR2 is FYNNEI. With 6 bases removed from V and 10 bases from J, the gap between germline ends came to 16 bases. The CDR3 is 13 residues long. The CDR3 DNA sequence: TGTGCCAGCAGGGCAGGAATGTCCCCCGAGCAGTTCTTC. It codes for CASRAGMSPEQFF.

The chain recombines TRBV13 with TRBJ2-5; possibly TRBD1 for D (6 bases). Germline loops: CDR1 PRHDT, CDR2 FYEKMQ (reference sequence). V gave up 6 bases and J gave up 2 bases, with 13 bases separating them. This CDR3 is 14 amino acids long. CDR3: CASRLGGTQETQYF. The DNA for the CDR3 is TGTGCCAGCAGGCTAGGGGGAACTCAAGAGACCCAGTACTTC.

V usage is TRBV10-3 and J usage is TRBJ1-1; no firm D call. Between the trimmed V and J ends, which lost 6 bases and 4 bases, there was a span of 12 bases. This CDR3 is built from 13 residues. Germline lookup yields CDR1 ENHRY and CDR2 SYGVKD. The CDR3 nucleotides read TGTGCCATCAGCGCGGACGGAGGCACTGAAGCTTTCTTT. It specifies CAISADGGTEAFF.

In the case of this clonotype: Since a much larger clone is just one base distant, this may be a read error. This is likely a read error, given that the CDR3 carries no conserved phenylalanine or tryptophan at its end. The chain has TRBV10-3 and TRBJ1-1, with TRBD1 matching over 11 bases. From germline, CDR1 is ENHRY and CDR2 SYGVKD. The length of the CDR3 is 13 residues. The V and J ends lost 10 bases and 2 bases, in that order; junction bases with no gene match: 3. The CDR3 coding sequence is TGTGCCACGGGGACAGGGGGTAACACTGAAGCTTTCTCT. Encoded protein: CATGTGGNTEAFS.

The rearrangement uses TRBV20-1 and TRBJ1-6, with D tentatively TRBD1 (6 bases). The CDR3 runs 16 residues. V lost 2 bases and J 6 bases, leaving 17 bases between the germline ends. The germline CDR1 and CDR2 sequences are DFQATT and SNEGSKA (reference sequence). The CDR3 is CSARTGRVSGNSPLHF. The CDR3 nucleotides are TGCAGTGCTAGAACAGGGAGAGTTAGCGGTAATTCACCCCTCCACTTT.

This clonotype appeared many times. The chain has TRBV12-3 or TRBV12-4 and TRBJ1-6; 7 bases match TRBD1. The CDR3 totals 14 residues. The junction had 12 bases not matched to a gene; V was cut back by 10 bases and J by 9 bases. The CDR3: CATGVTGVSSPLHF. Written as DNA, the CDR3 is TGTGCCACAGGAGTTACAGGGGTTAGTTCACCCCTCCACTTT.

The chain is built from TRBV24-1 and TRBJ1-5; 7 positions agree with TRBD1. The CDR3 covers 12 residues. V gave up 2 bases and J gave up 12 bases; unmatched junction bases: 3. Germline-derived CDR1 and CDR2 are KGHDR and SFDVKD. Here the CDR3 DNA reads TGTGCCACCAGTGATTCCAGGGGGTACCAGCATTTT. Its translation: CATSDSRGYQHF.

The chain employs TRBV9 and TRBJ1-6; D is perhaps TRBD1 (5 bases). Germline values: CDR1 SGDLS, CDR2 YYNGEE. Trimming pared 5 bases from V and 11 bases from J, leaving 17 bases between. The CDR3 is 14 amino acids. The CDR3 region is CASRDGTAPTPLHF. The DNA of the CDR3 is TGTGCCAGCAGAGACGGGACCGCTCCTACACCCCTCCACTTT.

In its sample, this clonotype was seen once. The chain has TRBV20-1 and TRBJ2-7; 8 nucleotides align to TRBD1. Germline loops: CDR1 DFQATT, CDR2 SNEGSKA (reference sequence). The CDR3 loop spans 13 amino acids. V shed 3 bases, J shed 7 bases, and the junction held 8 bases outside the gene matches. The CDR3 DNA reads TGCAGTGCTAGTATCCAGGGGGCATGGGAGCAGTACTTC. Translation gives CSASIQGAWEQYF.

Only a few counts were recorded for this clonotype. The V call is TRBV20-1, the J call TRBJ2-5; D is unresolved. V shed 0 bases and J shed 5 bases, with 13 bases lying between them. The CDR3 is 14 amino acids. Germline values: CDR1 DFQATT, CDR2 SNEGSKA (reference sequence). The CDR3 DNA sequence: TGCAGTGCTAGAGATGTCCCTGCCCGGGAGACCCAGTACTTC. It encodes CSARDVPARETQYF.

This clonotype was seen repeatedly, ten times or more. The gene calls are TRBV25-1 and TRBJ1-2; D gene ambiguous. Germline V gene lookup returns CDR1 MGHDK and CDR2 SYGVNS. Trimming left V 0 bases short and J 6 bases short, with 11 bases between. The length of the CDR3 is 14 residues. The CDR3 sequence is CASSEYLGMDGYTF. CDR3 bases: TGTGCCAGCAGTGAATATTTAGGGATGGATGGCTACACCTTC.

The genes are TRBV20-1 and TRBJ2-7; a weak D match, TRBD2 (6 bases). Trimming pared 3 bases from V and 2 bases from J, leaving 8 bases between. CDR1 DFQATT and CDR2 SNEGSKA come from the germline V gene (reference sequence). This CDR3 is 12 amino acids long. The CDR3 loop is CSASKRAYEQYF. In nucleotides, the CDR3 is TGCAGTGCTAGTAAGCGGGCCTACGAGCAGTACTTC.

The genes are TRBV7-8 and TRBJ1-1, with unresolved D. The CDR3 consists of 13 residues. CDR1 and CDR2 (germline): SGHVS, FQNEAQ. The V and J ends lost 5 bases and 7 bases respectively, with 14 bases between them. The CDR3 loop reads CASSPDLQGEAFF. For the CDR3, the DNA is TGTGCCAGCAGCCCCGATTTGCAAGGTGAAGCTTTCTTT.

This clonotype was seen repeatedly, ten times or more. The genes are TRBV29-1 and TRBJ1-2; 8 nucleotides line up with TRBD1. CDR1 and CDR2 from the germline V gene are SQVTM and ANQGSEA. Trimming at V came to 5 bases and at J to 4 bases, leaving 6 bases not matched to a gene. This CDR3 is 13 amino acids long. The CDR3 DNA follows: TGCAGCGTTACTCCGACAGGGGCCTATGGCTACACCTTC. Its protein product is CSVTPTGAYGYTF.

This clonotype was seen many times. The J gene is TRBJ1-2, the V gene TRBV20-1; D is undetermined. V lost 3 bases and J 6 bases, leaving 8 bases between the germline ends. Germline V CDR1 and CDR2: DFQATT, SNEGSKA (reference sequence). The CDR3 contains 11 residues. CDR3 bases: TGCAGTGCTAGTCTCGGTCATGGCTACACCTTC. This gives the protein CSASLGHGYTF.

This clonotype was seen a handful of times. This chain uses TRBV12-3 or TRBV12-4 with TRBJ1-2, with D unresolved. The CDR3 consists of 12 residues. V lost 8 bases and J 0 bases, leaving 7 bases between the germline ends. The CDR3 nucleotides read TGTGCCAGCGGGAGTCCTAACTATGGCTACACCTTC. Amino acid sequence: CASGSPNYGYTF.

As regards this clonotype: Mismatch with germline at one junction end may stem from a read error. The CDR3 reads CASSPPGQQNTEAFF. Here the CDR3 DNA reads TGTGCCAGCAGCCCACCGGGACAGCAGAACACTGAAGCTTTCTTT. J is TRBJ1-1 and V is TRBV10-2; 7 nucleotides align to TRBD1. CDR1 and CDR2 (germline): WSHSY, SAAADI. This CDR3 is 15 amino acids long.

Comment on this clonotype: The CDR3 end shows no conserved phenylalanine or tryptophan, and so a read error is likely. The rearrangement links TRBV11-2 to TRBJ1-5, with D uncertain. Trimming took 5 bases from V and 6 from J, leaving 11 bases between them. Germline-derived CDR1 and CDR2 are SGHAT and FQNNGV. This CDR3 is 13 amino acids long. Here the CDR3 DNA reads TGTGCCAGCAGCGAGGGTGTAGCTCAGCCCCAGCATCTT. Its translation: CASSEGVAQPQHL.

There are many counts of this clonotype. The chain recombines TRBV7-9 with TRBJ1-5; D might be TRBD1 (6 bases). CDR3 length: 16 residues. Per germline, CDR1 SEHNR and CDR2 FQNEAQ (reference sequence). Trimming shortened V by 4 bases and J by 1 base, and 14 bases separated the two germline ends. The CDR3 DNA reads TGTGCCAGCAGCTCCCAACAGGGAACGAGCAATCAGCCCCAGCATTTT. Translating it yields CASSSQQGTSNQPQHF.

In this sample, this clonotype turned up a few times. The CDR3 region is CSVVVGNTIYF. The DNA of the CDR3 is TGCAGCGTTGTTGTTGGAAACACCATATATTTT. The chain combines TRBV29-1 with TRBJ1-3; the D is unclear. CDR3 length: 11 residues. V lost 4 bases, J lost 3 bases, and 4 bases lay in between. Germline V gene lookup returns CDR1 SQVTM and CDR2 ANQGSEA.